The 21 T cell receptor beta chains listed next were all sequenced from one sample in a study of T-cell memory formation after mild COVID-19 (TCRdb year 2021). The protocol used for the library was 5' RACE. Sequencing instrument: Illumina NovaSeq 6000. TCRdb passed the public sequencing reads through fastp at Q25 and MiXCR, retaining productive beta sequences. Each entry merges the rows of one CDR3 protein and shows their most common DNA and genes. Counted in this sample were a few hundred thousand distinct CDR3 sequences; less than 25% of them appeared once. Around 9.2% of the sample lies in the top ten. Input material: PBMCs or a T cell subset sorted from them (not recorded which). The receptors here all came from an adult woman who had mild COVID-19 (a few samples of this study predate the infection). The sample titles of this study are shuffled in the database, so cell type and time point are left out; the donor was told from shared clones.

This clonotype was detected a few times. V gene TRBV11-2 combines with J gene TRBJ1-4; the D gene is possibly TRBD1 (5 bases). Germline V gene data show CDR1 as SGHAT and CDR2 as FQNNGV. The CDR3 has 17 residues. Trimming removed 5 bases from V and 6 bases from J, with 22 bases in between. The DNA for the CDR3 is TGTGCCAGCAGCCGATATCGATGGGACCGTCAGGATGAAAAACTGTTTTTT. This encodes CASSRYRWDRQDEKLFF.

This clonotype was detected only a few times. The J gene is TRBJ2-3, the V gene TRBV12-3 or TRBV12-4; D is undetermined. This CDR3 has 15 amino acids. Trimming removed 4 bases from V and 6 bases from J, with 17 bases in between. The CDR3 nucleotides are TGTGCCAGCAGTTCATTACCCATCGGCGTGGATACGCAGTATTTT. This encodes CASSSLPIGVDTQYF.

This sequence joins TRBV5-1 and TRBJ2-2, with a possible D match to TRBD2 (6 bases). The length of the CDR3 is 16 residues. Trimming took off 0 bases at V and 5 bases at J, with 14 bases between the two ends. Germline lookup yields CDR1 SGHRS and CDR2 YFSETQ. The CDR3 loop is CASSLAVRGRTGELFF. The CDR3, as DNA: TGCGCCAGCAGCTTGGCCGTACGGGGGAGGACCGGGGAGCTGTTTTTT.

This chain's CDR3 is CASTPMPGQPQHF. CDR3 DNA sequence: TGTGCCAGCACCCCCATGCCCGGGCAGCCCCAGCATTTT. The V gene is TRBV7-2, the J gene TRBJ1-5; D is unclear. V was trimmed by 7 bases and J by 7 bases, leaving 14 bases between them. Germline CDR1 and CDR2: SGHTA and FQGNSA. This CDR3 comprises 13 residues.

In its sample, this clonotype was seen a few times. The chain links TRBV7-9 to TRBJ2-1; TRBD1 matches 9 bases. Germline assignment: CDR1 SEHNR and CDR2 FQNEAQ (reference sequence). The V segment lost 3 bases and the J segment 2 bases; nucleotides outside the gene matches: 2. The length of the CDR3 is 15 residues. CDR3 nucleotides: TGTGCCAGCAGCTTTTACAGGGGGCCCTACAATGAGCAGTTCTTC. Translation gives CASSFYRGPYNEQFF.

Note on this clonotype: At one end, the junction sequence differs from germline, possibly due to a read error. The rearrangement uses TRBV5-1 and TRBJ1-5; D perhaps matches TRBD1 (6 bases). CDR3 length equals 13 residues. The germline CDR1 and CDR2 sequences are SGHRS and YFSETQ. Written as DNA, the CDR3 is TGTGCCAGCAGTTGGGGGCAGAATCAGCCCCAGCATTTT. It is translated as CASSWGQNQPQHF.

This clonotype appeared a few times. The rearrangement joins TRBV20-1 to TRBJ2-7; D tentatively fits TRBD1 or TRBD2 (5 bases each). Germline lookup yields CDR1 DFQATT and CDR2 SNEGSKA (reference sequence). Trimming pared 5 bases from V and 2 bases from J, leaving 10 bases between. This CDR3 is built from 12 residues. The CDR3 coding sequence is TGCAGTGCTTGGGACCCACCCTACGAGCAGTACTTC. This sequence encodes CSAWDPPYEQYF.

This chain uses TRBV6-5 with TRBJ1-5, with D possibly matching TRBD1 (5 bases). The CDR3 is 13 amino acids. CDR1 and CDR2 from the germline V gene are MNHEY and SVGAGI. V was cut by 6 bases and J by 6 bases, with 12 bases left in between. The CDR3 DNA reads as TGTGCCAGCAGCTCAGGGAGGGCTCAGCCCCAGCATTTT. This sequence encodes CASSSGRAQPQHF.

Ten or more counts support this clonotype. The J gene is TRBJ2-7, the V gene TRBV6-6; no firm D call. The germline V gene encodes CDR1 MNHNY and CDR2 SVGAGI (reference sequence). V lost 2 bases and J 1 base, leaving 12 bases between the germline ends. This CDR3 spans 15 amino acids. The CDR3 nucleotides read TGTGCCAGCAGTTACGGGCCCGAGCCTTCCTACGAGCAGTACTTC. This translates into CASSYGPEPSYEQYF.

This clonotype appeared a few times. CDR3 DNA sequence: TGCAGTGCTTCAAGGGTTACCGGGGGCGGGGAGCTGTTTTTT. Its translation: CSASRVTGGGELFF. V usage is TRBV20-1 and J usage is TRBJ2-2; D might be TRBD2 (6 bases). The V end lost 5 bases, the J end lost 7 bases, and 17 bases lay between the germline ends. Germline CDR1 reads DFQATT; CDR2 reads SNEGSKA (reference sequence). The CDR3 extends over 14 amino acids.

This clonotype was seen more than once but under ten times. The chain recombines TRBV11-2 with TRBJ2-2; 7 bases map to TRBD2. Looked up from germline, CDR1 is SGHAT and CDR2 is FQNNGV. The CDR3 covers 17 residues. Trimming removed 3 bases from V and 0 bases from J; junction bases left unmatched: 7. In nucleotides, the CDR3 is TGTGCCAGCAGCTTGATTACTAGCGTCGCGAACACCGGGGAGCTGTTTTTT. The encoded protein is CASSLITSVANTGELFF.

This clonotype has only a few counts. V usage is TRBV4-1 and J usage is TRBJ2-2, with 10 positions matching TRBD1. Per germline, CDR1 MGHRA and CDR2 YSYEKL. Unmatched junction bases numbered 9, after V lost 1 base and J lost 4 bases. The CDR3 is 18 amino acids. CDR3 loop: CASSQVYSGTGATGELFF. The CDR3 region has the DNA TGCGCCAGCAGCCAAGTGTATAGTGGGACAGGGGCCACCGGGGAGCTGTTTTTT.

This clonotype was recorded a few times. The rearrangement links TRBV7-9 to TRBJ1-1; D remains ambiguous. This CDR3 has 13 residues. V lost 6 bases, J lost 5 bases, and 13 bases lay in between. From germline, CDR1 is SEHNR and CDR2 FQNEAQ (reference sequence). The CDR3 DNA is TGTGCCAGCAGGTTGGGGATGGAAACTGAAGCTTTCTTT. This translates into CASRLGMETEAFF.

This clonotype was detected only a few times. V usage is TRBV2 and J usage is TRBJ1-1; the D gene is possibly TRBD1 (5 bases). Germline assignment: CDR1 SNHLY and CDR2 FYNNEI. V was pared by 3 bases and J by 1 base, with 9 bases between. The CDR3 sequence is 14 residues long. The CDR3 DNA is TGTGCCAGCAGTGAGTACAGGAGGAACACTGAAGCTTTCTTT. Translated, it gives CASSEYRRNTEAFF.

This clonotype was seen once. The chain links TRBV14 to TRBJ1-1; the D is unclear. The germline V gene encodes CDR1 SGHDN and CDR2 FVKESK. V lost 1 base to trimming and J lost 11 bases, with 20 bases between them. This CDR3 is built from 15 residues. This chain's CDR3 is CASSQGTDEVWRAFF. CDR3 DNA sequence: TGTGCCAGCAGCCAAGGGACGGACGAGGTATGGAGGGCTTTCTTT.

In this sample, this clonotype turned up a few times. CDR3 in amino acids: CASSKGSGTGTGANVLTF. The CDR3 DNA is TGTGCCAGCAGCAAAGGTAGCGGCACTGGAACTGGGGCCAACGTCCTGACTTTC. This sequence joins TRBV7-3 and TRBJ2-6; a weak D match, TRBD2 (6 bases). V lost 5 bases to trimming and J lost 2 bases, with 19 bases between them. This CDR3 has 18 amino acids. Germline values: CDR1 SGHTA, CDR2 FQGTGA.

This clonotype has a handful of counts. This chain links TRBV27 with TRBJ1-6; D is ambiguous. V was trimmed by 5 bases and J by 9 bases, leaving 17 bases between them. Germline lookup yields CDR1 MNHEY and CDR2 SMNVEV (reference sequence). The CDR3 has 15 amino acids. CDR3 bases: TGTGCCAGCAGTCCTCCGGGCCCTACTACTTCACCCCTCCACTTT. Translated: CASSPPGPTTSPLHF.

This clonotype occurred a few times. The chain couples TRBV9 to TRBJ2-3; perhaps TRBD2 as D (5 bases). Trimming left V 0 bases short and J 2 bases short, with 16 bases between. Per germline, CDR1 SGDLS and CDR2 YYNGEE. This CDR3 has 17 amino acids. In nucleotides, the CDR3 is TGTGCCAGCAGCGTAGAAGAGGGTCGCCTGATCACAGATACGCAGTATTTT. This gives the protein CASSVEEGRLITDTQYF.

This clonotype was seen more than once but under ten times. V gene TRBV24-1 combines with J gene TRBJ2-1; D gene ambiguous. This CDR3 has 12 amino acids. The germline V and J ends were trimmed by 5 bases and 6 bases, with 7 bases remaining between them. Germline CDR1 is KGHDR and CDR2 is SFDVKD. The CDR3 protein is CATSATANEQFF. In DNA form, the CDR3 reads TGTGCCACCAGTGCCACAGCCAATGAGCAGTTCTTC.

Only one count was recorded for this clonotype. V and J are TRBV16 and TRBJ2-7; TRBD2 matches at 7 bases. This CDR3 has 17 amino acids. CDR1 KGHSY and CDR2 FQNENV come from the germline V gene. V shed 4 bases and J 4 bases; nucleotides not matched to a gene: 16. CDR3 residues: CASSPLVIRGDWYEQYF. DNA of the CDR3: TGTGCCAGCAGCCCTCTCGTAATCCGGGGGGATTGGTACGAGCAGTACTTC.

The genes are TRBV4-1 and TRBJ2-1; TRBD1 matches at 7 bases. The CDR3 is 14 amino acids. V was clipped by 2 bases and J by 5 bases; unmatched bases: 3. CDR1 and CDR2 from the germline V gene are MGHRA and YSYEKL. CDR3 nucleotides: TGCGCCAGCAGCCAACCAGGGGGAGACAATGAGCAGTTCTTC. This codes for CASSQPGGDNEQFF.